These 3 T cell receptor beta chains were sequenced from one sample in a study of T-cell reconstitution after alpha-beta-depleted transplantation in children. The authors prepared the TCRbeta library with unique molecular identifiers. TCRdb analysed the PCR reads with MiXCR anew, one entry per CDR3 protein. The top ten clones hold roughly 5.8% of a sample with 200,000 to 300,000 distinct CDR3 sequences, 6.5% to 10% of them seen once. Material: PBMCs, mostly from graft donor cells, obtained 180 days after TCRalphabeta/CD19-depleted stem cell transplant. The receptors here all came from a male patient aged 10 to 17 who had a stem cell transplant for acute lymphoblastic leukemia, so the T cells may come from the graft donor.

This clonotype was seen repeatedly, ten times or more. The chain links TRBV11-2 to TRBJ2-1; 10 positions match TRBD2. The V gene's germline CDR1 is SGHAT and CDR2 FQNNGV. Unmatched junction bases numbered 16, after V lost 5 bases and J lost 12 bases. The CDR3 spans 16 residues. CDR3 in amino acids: CASSPRTSGIPIGQFF. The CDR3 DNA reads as TGTGCCAGCAGCCCCCGTACTAGCGGGATCCCTATTGGGCAGTTCTTC.

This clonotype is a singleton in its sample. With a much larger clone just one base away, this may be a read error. The CDR3 DNA follows: TGTGCCAGCAGCCAAGATATAAGTGGGATTGAACCTTTCTTT. Residues: CASSQDISGIEPFF. The chain is built from TRBV14 and TRBJ1-1; D remains ambiguous. Germline CDR1 SGHDN, CDR2 FVKESK. CDR3 length: 14 residues.

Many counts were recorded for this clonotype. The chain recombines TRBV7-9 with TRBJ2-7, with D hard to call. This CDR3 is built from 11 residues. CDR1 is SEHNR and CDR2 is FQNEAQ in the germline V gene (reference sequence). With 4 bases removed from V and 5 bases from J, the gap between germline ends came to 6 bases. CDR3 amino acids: CASSYSDEQYF. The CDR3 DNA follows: TGTGCCAGCAGCTACTCGGACGAGCAGTACTTC.